Sequencing of this T cell receptor (beta chain) was carried out in a study of blood T cell repertoires in COVID-19 (dated by TCRdb to 2018 to 2021). About the investigation overall: Samples covering the acute and convalescent phases of COVID-19 were provided by collaborators in the United States, Italy and Spain. A de-identified subject ID, COVID-19 status, age in years and sex were almost always included in the sample metadata. Where available, HLA class I and class II types were taken from metadata supplied by the sample provider and were not determined by assay-based typing. The repertoires were released in a freely available public database meant as a resource for research on the immune response to SARS-CoV-2. Subjects who had been exposed to COVID-19, were actively infected with it, or had recovered from it provided the deeply sampled blood TCRbeta repertoires that made up the dataset. The material from the prospective study consisted of cDNA or gDNA derived from T cells, B-cell-depleted T cells, or PBMCs. Samples came from the ongoing ImmuneRACE study (first 160 participants) plus 1,254 subjects from 6 global collaborators.

General conclusions and limits of the study: The amount of clinical and demographic metadata varied by source and participant and was provided uncurated.

TCRbeta CDR3 regions were amplified from genomic DNA using the immunoSEQ Assay, a bias-controlled multiplex PCR. On the authors' methods: Within the assay, amplification of reference gene primers was used to estimate how many nucleated cells each sample contained. Sequence reads were collapsed and filtered to measure the absolute abundance of every unique TCRbeta CDR3 rearrangement. For each sample, productive Simpson clonality was calculated as the square root of Simpson's diversity index over productive rearrangements. TCRdb carries this immuneACCESS record with in-frame sequences only. Its versions omit some clonotypes, under half of them owing to an unresolved V gene in the studies checked, with the rest unexplained. That table is the source of V, J and clone size, and D and trimming were worked out from the DNA. The sample yields about 300,000 clones; over 70% were counted once. 0.95% to 1.5% of the sample is in the top ten clones.

Each collaborating institution followed its own protocols to collect whole blood in K2EDTA tubes. For TCRbeta analysis, collaborators shipped samples in one of three forms: frozen whole blood, isolated PBMCs, or DNA extracted from either of those sample types. The germline V gene encodes CDR1 SGHDT and CDR2 YYEEEE. The CDR3 starts with the cysteine, ends with the phenylalanine, and has 12 residues. The only DNA kept is the CDR3, 36 bases in frame from the first base. Deletion took 7 bases off V and 14 bases off J, with a span of 16 bases between the germline ends. Of note for this clone: Its binding antigen is unknown. Base qualities are missing; no much larger clone stands one base away.

This clonotype originated in a woman between 50 and 59 years old with acute or convalescent COVID-19. The V gene is TRBV5-6 and the J gene is TRBJ1-6; the D gene remains uncertain. The material sequenced was peripheral blood. CDR3 loop: CASGTPNSALHF. DNA sequence: TGTGCCAGCGGTACCCCAAATTCGGCCCTCCACTTT.